This entry concerns a single T cell receptor (beta chain). Amplification of TCR beta CDR3 regions used RNA transcripts. The first round was an RT-PCR with HTBI primers, and the second round was a multiplex PCR. TCRdb re-derived calls from the multiplex PCR reads in MiXCR, one entry per CDR3 protein. The sample lists some 750,000 distinct CDR3 sequences, roughly two fifths occurring once. These data originate in a study of Graves' ophthalmopathy and Graves' hyperthyroidism. CDR3 length equals 13 residues. The germline V gene encodes CDR1 SQVTM and CDR2 ANQGSEA. Source material: peripheral blood. The chain has TRBV29-1 and TRBJ2-7, with TRBD2 matching over 9 bases. The end of the DNA is better explained by TRBJ2-1, so the J call may be wrong. The source of this sequence is an adult man with Graves' ophthalmopathy. The CDR3 DNA sequence: TGCAGCGGTAGCGGGGGAGGTGAGAATGAGCAGTTCTTC. It codes for CSGSGGGENEQFF.